This is a list of T cell receptor beta chains from one sample in a study of blood T cells in healthy people across ages. TCRdb fed the 5' RACE reads into MiXCR, producing one record per CDR3 protein. The repertoire holds about 720,000 distinct CDR3 sequences, with more than 20% as singletons. Separately, the same data were catalogued under a study of T cells of mothers and their children.

The sample was blood. These receptors originate from a boy younger than 18 in good health. Both conserved end residues are part of each CDR3. The D gene is left open where the match is weak. The size entry is marked missing in some rows and otherwise reads once, few, many or a size class.

clone_size: few
d_call: TRBD1
j_call: TRBJ2-7
v_call: TRBV29-1
cdr3_aa: CSVEGGTDSREQYF
cdr3_nt: TGCAGCGTTGAAGGGGGGACAGATAGCCGCGAGCAGTACTTC

clone_size: .
d_call: .
j_call: TRBJ2-5
v_call: TRBV19
cdr3_aa: CASSLTPGETQYF
cdr3_nt: TGTGCCAGTAGCCTGACCCCGGGAGAGACCCAGTACTTC

clone_size: .
d_call: .
j_call: TRBJ2-6
v_call: TRBV20-1
cdr3_aa: CSARDMRFSGANVLTF
cdr3_nt: TGCAGTGCTAGAGATATGCGTTTCTCTGGGGCCAACGTCCTGACTTTC

clone_size: .
d_call: .
j_call: TRBJ1-2
v_call: TRBV12-3/TRBV12-4
cdr3_aa: CASSLAPYREANYGYTF
cdr3_nt: TGTGCCAGCAGTTTAGCTCCCTACAGGGAAGCTAACTATGGCTACACCTTC

clone_size: .
d_call: .
j_call: TRBJ1-2
v_call: TRBV7-2
cdr3_aa: CASSSITAGGYTF
cdr3_nt: TGTGCCAGCAGCTCCATCACGGCGGGTGGCTACACCTTC

clone_size: .
d_call: .
j_call: TRBJ1-2
v_call: TRBV20-1
cdr3_aa: CSARVQAGEGYTF
cdr3_nt: TGCAGTGCTAGAGTACAGGCGGGGGAAGGCTACACCTTC

clone_size: few
d_call: .
j_call: TRBJ1-1
v_call: TRBV27
cdr3_aa: CASSFDGRNTEAFF
cdr3_nt: TGTGCCAGCAGTTTCGACGGGAGGAACACTGAAGCTTTCTTT

clone_size: .
d_call: .
j_call: TRBJ2-7
v_call: TRBV4-1
cdr3_aa: CASSQYPIYEQYF
cdr3_nt: TGCGCCAGCAGCCAATACCCCATCTACGAGCAGTACTTC

clone_size: .
d_call: .
j_call: TRBJ2-2
v_call: TRBV9
cdr3_aa: CASSVVPSLDRGRNTGELFF
cdr3_nt: TGTGCCAGCAGCGTAGTCCCCAGCCTAGATCGGGGGCGGAACACCGGGGAGCTGTTTTTT

clone_size: few
d_call: TRBD2
j_call: TRBJ2-1
v_call: TRBV7-2
cdr3_aa: CASSPQPLGLAGGRNEQFF
cdr3_nt: TGTGCCAGCAGCCCACAACCTCTGGGACTAGCGGGGGGTAGGAATGAGCAGTTCTTC

clone_size: .
d_call: .
j_call: TRBJ2-2
v_call: TRBV7-2
cdr3_aa: CASSMRGAGELFF
cdr3_nt: TGTGCCAGCAGCATGAGGGGGGCCGGGGAGCTGTTTTTT

clone_size: .
d_call: TRBD2
j_call: TRBJ2-3
v_call: TRBV4-1
cdr3_aa: CASSHRLARTDTQYF
cdr3_nt: TGCGCCAGCAGCCACCGACTAGCCCGCACAGATACGCAGTATTTT

clone_size: .
d_call: .
j_call: TRBJ1-1
v_call: TRBV29-1
cdr3_aa: CSVEQGSYRAPINTEAFF
cdr3_nt: TGCAGCGTTGAACAGGGGTCGTACAGGGCCCCCATCAACACTGAAGCTTTCTTT

clone_size: few
d_call: TRBD1
j_call: TRBJ2-5
v_call: TRBV28
cdr3_aa: CASSPRQGYRETQYF
cdr3_nt: TGTGCCAGCAGTCCGAGACAGGGGTACCGAGAGACCCAGTACTTC

clone_size: .
d_call: .
j_call: TRBJ2-7
v_call: TRBV28
cdr3_aa: CASSNIRVPYEQYF
cdr3_nt: TGTGCCAGCAGCAACATAAGGGTTCCCTACGAGCAGTACTTC

clone_size: .
d_call: .
j_call: TRBJ2-2
v_call: TRBV7-3
cdr3_aa: CASSPYIERELFF
cdr3_nt: TGTGCCAGCAGCCCCTACATCGAAAGGGAGCTGTTTTTT

clone_size: .
d_call: TRBD2
j_call: TRBJ2-5
v_call: TRBV15
cdr3_aa: CATSSGLAETQYF
cdr3_nt: TGTGCCACCAGCAGCGGACTAGCGGAGACCCAGTACTTC

clone_size: .
d_call: TRBD2
j_call: TRBJ2-4
v_call: TRBV7-9
cdr3_aa: CASSAATSGGTLGNIQYF
cdr3_nt: TGTGCCAGCAGCGCAGCGACTAGCGGGGGGACTCTGGGAAACATTCAGTACTTC

clone_size: few
d_call: .
j_call: TRBJ2-1
v_call: TRBV5-1
cdr3_aa: CASSGEAGGGEQFF
cdr3_nt: TGCGCCAGCAGCGGGGAGGCTGGGGGTGGTGAGCAGTTCTTC

clone_size: .
d_call: TRBD1
j_call: TRBJ2-1
v_call: TRBV5-1
cdr3_aa: CASSLAPGQGPYNEQFF
cdr3_nt: TGCGCCAGCAGCTTGGCCCCGGGACAGGGCCCCTACAATGAGCAGTTCTTC

clone_size: few
d_call: .
j_call: TRBJ2-7
v_call: TRBV27
cdr3_aa: CASSSDSSSYEQYF
cdr3_nt: TGTGCCAGCAGTTCAGACAGCAGCTCCTACGAGCAGTACTTC

clone_size: .
d_call: .
j_call: TRBJ1-3
v_call: TRBV9
cdr3_aa: CASSVFDPLRTDSGNTIYF
cdr3_nt: TGTGCCAGCAGCGTATTTGACCCGCTCCGAACAGACTCTGGAAACACCATATATTTT

clone_size: few
d_call: TRBD2
j_call: TRBJ2-1
v_call: TRBV28
cdr3_aa: CASSLFSSGRGNEQFF
cdr3_nt: TGTGCCAGCAGTTTATTTTCTAGCGGGAGGGGTAATGAGCAGTTCTTC

clone_size: few
d_call: TRBD1
j_call: TRBJ1-1
v_call: TRBV4-3
cdr3_aa: CASSQDVAGGNTEAFF
cdr3_nt: TGCGCCAGCAGCCAAGACGTGGCAGGGGGGAACACTGAAGCTTTCTTT

clone_size: .
d_call: .
j_call: TRBJ2-1
v_call: TRBV7-8
cdr3_aa: CASSLVRQGRYNEQFF
cdr3_nt: TGTGCCAGCAGCTTAGTACGTCAGGGTCGCTACAATGAGCAGTTCTTC

clone_size: few
d_call: .
j_call: TRBJ1-6
v_call: TRBV30
cdr3_aa: CAWSFLTENSPLHF
cdr3_nt: TGTGCCTGGAGTTTTCTGACAGAGAATTCACCCCTCCACTTT

clone_size: few
d_call: TRBD1
j_call: TRBJ1-4
v_call: TRBV5-1
cdr3_aa: CASSLQGSTNEKLFF
cdr3_nt: TGCGCCAGCAGCTTACAGGGGTCAACTAATGAAAAACTGTTTTTT

clone_size: few
d_call: .
j_call: TRBJ2-6
v_call: TRBV4-3
cdr3_aa: CASSPQGSNVLTF
cdr3_nt: TGCGCCAGCAGTCCCCAGGGTTCCAACGTCCTGACTTTC

clone_size: .
d_call: TRBD1
j_call: TRBJ1-2
v_call: TRBV6-2/TRBV6-3
cdr3_aa: CASRQERGQGLNYGYTF
cdr3_nt: TGTGCCAGCAGACAAGAACGGGGACAGGGTCTCAACTATGGCTACACCTTC

clone_size: .
d_call: .
j_call: TRBJ2-3
v_call: TRBV19
cdr3_aa: CASSNAPTGTQYF
cdr3_nt: TGTGCCAGTAGTAATGCTCCTACTGGTACGCAGTATTTT

clone_size: .
d_call: .
j_call: TRBJ2-5
v_call: TRBV15
cdr3_aa: CATSRVRETQYF
cdr3_nt: TGTGCCACCAGCAGAGTAAGGGAGACCCAGTACTTC

clone_size: .
d_call: .
j_call: TRBJ2-7
v_call: TRBV5-1
cdr3_aa: CASSPWQGWEQYF
cdr3_nt: TGCGCCAGCAGCCCTTGGCAGGGGTGGGAGCAGTACTTC

clone_size: few
d_call: .
j_call: TRBJ2-7
v_call: TRBV27
cdr3_aa: CASSLMEGSYEQYF
cdr3_nt: TGTGCCAGCAGTTTGATGGAAGGTTCCTACGAGCAGTACTTC

clone_size: .
d_call: .
j_call: TRBJ2-7
v_call: TRBV6-2/TRBV6-3
cdr3_aa: CASSFESPDEQYF
cdr3_nt: TGTGCCAGCAGTTTCGAGTCCCCCGACGAGCAGTACTTC

clone_size: .
d_call: .
j_call: TRBJ1-6
v_call: TRBV7-2
cdr3_aa: CASSLVSPSPLHF
cdr3_nt: TGTGCCAGCAGCTTGGTCTCTCCATCACCCCTCCACTTT

clone_size: .
d_call: TRBD2
j_call: TRBJ2-7
v_call: TRBV9
cdr3_aa: CASSPRPGGAPYEQYF
cdr3_nt: TGTGCCAGCAGCCCCCGGCCGGGGGGGGCACCCTACGAGCAGTACTTC